The following is a T cell receptor (beta chain) sequence with its context. Germline V gene lookup returns CDR1 LNHNV and CDR2 YYDKDF (reference sequence). This CDR3 has 13 amino acids. The V end was cut by 9 bases, the J end by 0 bases, with 10 bases between. The PCR contained 60 Vbeta and 13 Jbeta primers. Sequencing used immunoSEQ multiplex PCR; TCRdb keeps in-frame clones, though not all of them. This sample carries approximately 220,000 clones, over 75% of them seen once, and the ten largest clones take 1.5% to 2%. This record belongs to a study of cytomegalovirus exposure and HLA in healthy donors.

The sequence was collected from a male donor in good health and CMV-seronegative. Sequencing was done on a sample of PBMCs. The chain uses TRBV15 and TRBJ2-3, with a tentative D call TRBD2 (6 bases). CDR3 sequence: CATSGTSTDTQYF. The CDR3 bases are TGTGCCACAAGTGGGACTAGCACAGATACGCAGTATTTT.